One and the same sample provided the 22 T cell receptor beta chains below, sequenced in a study of glioma-infiltrating T cells after dendritic cell vaccination. Time point indicated: after dendritic cell vaccination, including at tumor progression/relapse. TCRdb's copy holds only in-frame clones and misses some; the assay was immunoSEQ multiplex PCR. Among 80,000 to 100,000 clones listed, 80% were seen once. The source material was blood, sampled after dendritic cell vaccination. The source of these receptors is a human donor with glioblastoma.

This clone was observed once. The genes are TRBV6-1 and TRBJ2-5; D call uncertain. Germline V CDR1 and CDR2: MNHNS, SASEGT. The CDR3 contains 12 residues. Trimming left V 6 bases short and J 7 bases short, with 12 bases between. The CDR3 region has the DNA TGTGCCAGCAGCCCCCCTTCGCGGACCCAGTACTTC. It encodes CASSPPSRTQYF.

The table lists this clone with a few counts. The rearrangement joins TRBV2 to TRBJ2-1; TRBD2 is a possible D gene (6 bases). Trimming cost V 3 bases and J 4 bases, with 10 bases left between them. The germline V gene encodes CDR1 SNHLY and CDR2 FYNNEI. This CDR3 is 14 amino acids long. The CDR3 region has the DNA TGTGCCAGCAGTGAGGGAGGTTATTACAATGAGCAGTTCTTC. This sequence encodes CASSEGGYYNEQFF. Variable domain in full (rest from reference TRBV2 and TRBJ2-1): EPEVTQTPSHQVTQMGQEVILRCVPISNHLYFYWYRQILGQKVEFLVSFYNNEISEKSEIFDDQFSVERPDGSNFTLKIRSTKLEDSAMYFCASSEGGYYNEQFFGPGTRLTVL.

The chain links TRBV6-5 to TRBJ1-1; 7 positions agree with TRBD1. Trimming at V came to 2 bases and at J to 11 bases, leaving 17 bases not matched to a gene. The CDR3 runs to 16 residues. Looked up from germline, CDR1 is MNHEY and CDR2 is SVGAGI. The CDR3 nucleotides read TGTGCCAGCAGTTACCTACAGGGGTGGGGGGCTGGAAGGGCTTTCTTT. It translates to CASSYLQGWGAGRAFF.

The V call is TRBV5-1, the J call TRBJ2-1; possibly TRBD1 for D (6 bases). Per the germline V gene, CDR1 is SGHRS and CDR2 is YFSETQ. The CDR3 spans 13 residues. Trimming removed 0 bases at V and 9 bases at J, with 10 bases between. In nucleotides, the CDR3 is TGCGCCAGCAGCTTGGAGGGGACAACTGAGCAGTTCTTC. Translated, it gives CASSLEGTTEQFF. Looking up the rest from reference TRBV5-1 and TRBJ2-1 gives the full variable domain: KAGVTQTPRYLIKTRGQQVTLSCSPISGHRSVSWYQQTPGQGLQFLFEYFSETQRNKGNFPGRFSGRQFSNSRSEMNVSTLELGDSALYLCASSLEGTTEQFFGPGTRLTVL.

The CDR3 DNA is TGTGCCAGTAGTCTGGGGACAGGAATAACTAATGAAAAACTGTTTTTT. Amino acids: CASSLGTGITNEKLFF. The rearrangement joins TRBV19 to TRBJ1-4, with 8 bases lining up with TRBD1. Germline loops: CDR1 LNHDA, CDR2 SQIVND (reference sequence). J gave up 1 base and V 5 bases, and 6 bases lay outside the gene matches. The CDR3 spans 16 residues.

The V call is TRBV7-9, the J call TRBJ2-2, with a tentative D call TRBD2 (6 bases). This CDR3 has 15 residues. Between the trimmed V and J ends, which lost 11 bases and 3 bases, there was a span of 19 bases. Per germline, CDR1 SEHNR and CDR2 FQNEAQ (reference sequence). CDR3 DNA: TGTGCCTTCCCCCCCCTAGCGCGATACACCGGGGAGCTGTTTTTT. The encoded protein is CAFPPLARYTGELFF.

In this sample, this clone turned up a few times. V is TRBV2 and J is TRBJ2-2; 9 nucleotides align to TRBD2. The length of the CDR3 is 14 residues. J lost 4 bases, V lost 6 bases, and 3 bases had no gene match. Germline CDR1 reads SNHLY; CDR2 reads FYNNEI. The CDR3 sequence: CASRSSGVTGELFF. CDR3 coding DNA: TGTGCCAGCAGATCTAGCGGGGTCACCGGGGAGCTGTTTTTT.

The chain joins TRBV5-3 to TRBJ2-7, with D possibly TRBD2 on 5 matching bases. TRBV5-3 is placed among ORFs of uncertain function. The CDR3 extends over 15 amino acids. V was shortened by 5 bases and J by 4 bases, with 19 bases between the two germline ends. Written as DNA, the CDR3 is TGTGCCAGAAGAATTACGGGGAGACGGCTATACGAGCAGTACTTC. It is translated as CARRITGRRLYEQYF.

The rearrangement links TRBV10-3 to TRBJ2-7; 7 bases align to TRBD2. Looked up from germline, CDR1 is ENHRY and CDR2 is SYGVKD. The V segment lost 7 bases and the J segment 0 bases; nucleotides outside the gene matches: 6. The CDR3 is made up of 14 amino acids. CDR3 loop: CAIKERGSSYEQYF. The CDR3 region has the DNA TGTGCCATCAAGGAGCGGGGTTCCTCCTACGAGCAGTACTTC.

The rearrangement links TRBV4-1 to TRBJ1-1; 8 nucleotides line up with TRBD1. This CDR3 region has 15 residues. The V segment lost 0 bases and the J segment 5 bases; nucleotides outside the gene matches: 5. From germline, CDR1 is MGHRA and CDR2 YSYEKL. The CDR3 nucleotides are TGCGCCAGCAGCCAAGATGGAACAGGGGGGACTGAAGCTTTCTTT. Protein sequence: CASSQDGTGGTEAFF.

The chain carries TRBV5-1 and TRBJ2-7, with 8 nucleotides matching TRBD1. Per the germline V gene, CDR1 is SGHRS and CDR2 is YFSETQ. Losses at the gene ends were 0 bases for V and 2 bases for J; bases not matched to a gene: 7. This CDR3 region has 16 residues. As DNA, the CDR3 is TGCGCCAGCAGCTTGGCAGGGGGCGTAGGCCCCTACGAGCAGTACTTC. It yields the protein CASSLAGGVGPYEQYF. Full variable domain (remainder filled in from reference TRBV5-1 and TRBJ2-7): KAGVTQTPRYLIKTRGQQVTLSCSPISGHRSVSWYQQTPGQGLQFLFEYFSETQRNKGNFPGRFSGRQFSNSRSEMNVSTLELGDSALYLCASSLAGGVGPYEQYFGPGTRLTVT.

The sample holds a few counts of this clone. The chain uses TRBV2 and TRBJ2-7, with 10 bases identical to TRBD2. With V trimmed by 3 bases and J by 3 bases, 5 bases remained unmatched. CDR1 and CDR2 from the germline V gene are SNHLY and FYNNEI. The CDR3 runs 15 residues. DNA for the CDR3: TGTGCCAGCAGTGACAGCGGGAGGGCCGTCTACGAGCAGTACTTC. Its protein product is CASSDSGRAVYEQYF.

The J gene is TRBJ1-5, the V gene TRBV19; 11 bases agree with TRBD1. Germline values: CDR1 LNHDA, CDR2 SQIVND (reference sequence). This CDR3 comprises 15 residues. With V trimmed by 4 bases and J by 1 base, 0 bases remained unmatched. CDR3 bases: TGTGCCAGTAGTAGGGACAGGGGGAGCAATCAGCCCCAGCATTTT. Its translation is CASSRDRGSNQPQHF.

In DNA, the CDR3 is TGCGCCAGCAGCCAGGCCCAGGGGTCGGACTATGGCTACACCTTC. Protein product: CASSQAQGSDYGYTF. The genes are TRBV4-1 and TRBJ1-2; D perhaps matches TRBD1 (6 bases). V gave up 3 bases and J gave up 3 bases, with 14 bases separating them. Germline CDR1 reads MGHRA; CDR2 reads YSYEKL. The CDR3 is 15 amino acids.

This sequence joins TRBV5-1 and TRBJ1-2, with D tentatively TRBD1 (5 bases). The ends were cut back, 3 bases at V and 13 bases at J, with 13 bases in the middle. The CDR3 has 11 residues. Germline V gene sequence: CDR1 SGHRS, CDR2 YFSETQ. This CDR3 is CASSSGVRATF. The CDR3 nucleotides read TGCGCCAGCAGCTCGGGGGTGAGGGCCACCTTC.

V gene TRBV19 combines with J gene TRBJ2-2; D ambiguous. The germline V gene has CDR1 LNHDA and CDR2 SQIVND (reference sequence). This CDR3 region has 13 residues. Trimming took 3 bases from V and 1 from J, leaving 3 bases between them. The CDR3 reads CASSIGNTGELFF. In DNA form, the CDR3 reads TGTGCCAGTAGTATCGGGAACACCGGGGAGCTGTTTTTT.

The chain joins TRBV6-1 to TRBJ2-2; a possible D gene is TRBD2 (5 bases). V was pared by 3 bases and J by 3 bases, with 14 bases between. In germline, CDR1 is MNHNS, CDR2 SASEGT. The CDR3 extends over 16 amino acids. In DNA form, the CDR3 reads TGTGCCAGCAGTGAGCGGCTCTCCGGGGACACCGGGGAGCTGTTTTTT. Protein sequence: CASSERLSGDTGELFF.

The V call is TRBV5-1, the J call TRBJ1-4; possible D gene TRBD1, 5 bases. Germline loops: CDR1 SGHRS, CDR2 YFSETQ. V was cut by 6 bases and J by 4 bases, with 13 bases left in between. The CDR3 length is 14 residues. The CDR3 loop reads CASNPGGFNEKLFF. The CDR3 coding sequence is TGCGCCAGCAACCCCGGGGGGTTTAATGAAAAACTGTTTTTT.

The chain recombines TRBV19 with TRBJ1-5; tentative D call: TRBD1 (6 bases). This CDR3 contains 14 residues. Germline-derived CDR1 and CDR2 are LNHDA and SQIVND (reference sequence). V was pared by 5 bases and J by 3 bases, with 11 bases between. The CDR3 loop is CASSVAGDNQPQHF. The CDR3, as DNA: TGTGCCAGTAGTGTAGCAGGGGACAATCAGCCCCAGCATTTT. The full variable domain, rest sourced from reference TRBV19 and TRBJ1-5, is DGGITQSPKYLFRKEGQNVTLSCEQNLNHDAMYWYRQDPGQGLRLIYYSQIVNDFQKGDIAEGYSVSREKKESFPLTVTSAQKNPTAFYLCASSVAGDNQPQHFGDGTRLSIL.

CDR3 in DNA: TGTGCCAGCCGGGACAGGGGGGACGGCTACACCTTC. It specifies CASRDRGDGYTF. The chain links TRBV18 to TRBJ1-2; 11 positions agree with TRBD1. This CDR3 contains 12 residues. Germline assignment: CDR1 KGHSH and CDR2 LQKENI. V lost 8 bases, J lost 8 bases, and 4 bases stayed unmatched.

This rearrangement joins TRBV27 to TRBJ2-1; a possible D gene is TRBD2 (5 bases). The CDR3 extends over 12 amino acids. Germline V CDR1 and CDR2: MNHEY, SMNVEV (reference sequence). The V end lost 3 bases, the J end lost 11 bases, and 11 bases lay between the germline ends. The CDR3 nucleotides read TGTGCCAGCAGTTTGTCCGGACTTCAGCAGTTCTTC. Translated, it gives CASSLSGLQQFF.

The chain recombines TRBV6-6 with TRBJ2-5, with D hard to call. The CDR3 has 11 residues. CDR1 is MNHNY, CDR2 SVGAGI, per germline (reference sequence). The ends were cut back, 6 bases at V and 5 bases at J, with 7 bases in the middle. CDR3 sequence: CASSPAETQYF. The CDR3 DNA reads as TGTGCCAGCAGCCCCGCGGAGACCCAGTACTTC.